Following are 31 T cell receptor beta chains from one sample sequenced in a study of T cell repertoires in cytomegalovirus infection. These receptors lack a known antigen. One entry per CDR3 protein results from TCRdb running MiXCR on the reads. The sample comprises approximately 81,000 distinct CDR3 sequences, roughly a quarter of which are singletons, and 50% rests with the top ten. Sequencing was performed on CD8+ T cells from cultured PBMCs, taken from culture after CMV antigen stimulation. The receptors come from a human donor in good health (CMV status not recorded). Some clones in this sample may be carry-over from other donors' samples.

This clonotype was counted a few times. This sequence joins TRBV4-3 and TRBJ2-1, with D tentatively TRBD2 (7 bases). The CDR3 sequence is 16 residues long. V was clipped by 0 bases and J by 6 bases, with 15 bases between them. Germline V lookup: CDR1 LGHNA, CDR2 YSLEER. Here the CDR3 reads CASSQDWGGGGNEQFF. CDR3 DNA: TGCGCCAGCAGCCAAGATTGGGGAGGGGGTGGCAATGAGCAGTTCTTC.

The genes are TRBV29-1 and TRBJ1-2, with a possible D match to TRBD1 (5 bases). CDR3 length: 13 residues. Germline CDR1 reads SQVTM; CDR2 reads ANQGSEA. Trimming pared 7 bases from V and 4 bases from J, leaving 16 bases between. This CDR3 is CSAEQAGSYGYTF. For the CDR3, the DNA is TGCAGCGCGGAACAGGCAGGGTCCTATGGCTACACCTTC.

This clonotype has a handful of counts. The chain combines TRBV10-2 with TRBJ1-1, with no clear D. V was shortened by 5 bases and J by 5 bases, with 9 bases between the two germline ends. CDR1 and CDR2 from the germline V gene are WSHSY and SAAADI. CDR3 length: 12 amino acids. The CDR3 DNA reads TGCGCCAGCAGTTTCACTGGGACTGAAGCTTTCTTT. As protein: CASSFTGTEAFF.

This sequence joins TRBV6-2 or TRBV6-3 and TRBJ2-4; 7 bases fit TRBD1. Looked up from germline, CDR1 is MNHEY and CDR2 is SVGEGT. J lost 2 bases, V lost 6 bases, and 4 bases had no gene match. The CDR3 is 14 residues long. This CDR3 reads CASRVQGSKNIQYF. As DNA, the CDR3 is TGTGCCAGCAGAGTACAGGGGTCCAAAAACATTCAGTACTTC.

This clonotype was observed at least ten times. This chain uses TRBV12-3 or TRBV12-4 with TRBJ1-1; the D gene is possibly TRBD1 (5 bases). This CDR3 spans 14 amino acids. Between the trimmed V and J ends, which lost 5 bases and 0 bases, there was a span of 10 bases. CDR3 region: CASSTGTVNTEAFF. DNA of the CDR3: TGTGCCAGCAGTACCGGGACGGTGAACACTGAAGCTTTCTTT.

The V gene is TRBV7-6, the J gene TRBJ2-2; D remains ambiguous. V was cut by 2 bases and J by 4 bases, with 5 bases left in between. This CDR3 has 13 residues. The germline gives CDR1 SGHVS, CDR2 FNYEAQ. The CDR3 DNA sequence: TGTGCCAGCAGCTTACCTTCCACCGGGGAGCTGTTTTTT. Translating gives CASSLPSTGELFF.

In the case of this clonotype: This sequence may be a read error, since a much larger clone differs from it by one base. The V and J genes are TRBV11-1 and TRBJ1-1; D is possibly TRBD1 (5 bases). This CDR3 comprises 14 residues. Germline lookup yields CDR1 SGHAT and CDR2 FQDESV (reference sequence). In DNA, the CDR3 is TGTGCCAACAGCTTTTTGGACATGAACACTGAAGCTTTCTTT. It specifies CANSFLDMNTEAFF.

This chain joins TRBV27 and TRBJ1-2; D gene ambiguous. The CDR3 has 13 amino acids. Germline CDR1 is MNHEY and CDR2 is SMNVEV (reference sequence). Trimming shortened V by 5 bases and J by 4 bases, and 11 bases separated the two germline ends. CDR3 protein: CASSVGGGYGYTF. CDR3 nucleotides: TGTGCCAGCAGTGTAGGAGGCGGCTATGGCTACACCTTC.

V and J are TRBV19 and TRBJ2-1; D is perhaps TRBD2 (5 bases). CDR1 and CDR2 (germline): LNHDA, SQIVND (reference sequence). This CDR3 has 14 amino acids. V was cut by 3 bases and J by 8 bases, with 14 bases left in between. In DNA, the CDR3 is TGTGCCAGTAGTATTGTGTCATGGGGAGATGAGCAGTTCTTC. Protein product: CASSIVSWGDEQFF.

The rearrangement uses TRBV30 and TRBJ1-2, with 7 bases matching TRBD1. This CDR3 is 15 amino acids long. With V trimmed by 1 base and J by 3 bases, 8 bases remained unmatched. CDR1 and CDR2 from the germline V gene are GTSNPN and SVGIG (reference sequence). In nucleotides, the CDR3 is TGTGCCTGGAGTGCTACCGGGACAGCATACTATGGCTACACCTTC. Its translation: CAWSATGTAYYGYTF.

This clonotype showed up just a few times. The chain couples TRBV7-3 to TRBJ2-2, with D unresolved. The V gene's germline CDR1 is SGHTA and CDR2 FQGTGA. The ends were cut back, 0 bases at V and 6 bases at J, with 8 bases in the middle. The CDR3 covers 14 residues. CDR3 amino acids: CASSLTGPPGELFF. The CDR3 bases are TGTGCCAGCAGCTTAACAGGACCCCCCGGGGAGCTGTTTTTT. The full variable domain, its missing parts supplied by reference TRBV7-3 and TRBJ2-2, is GAGVSQTPSNKVTEKGKYVELRCDPISGHTALYWYRQSLGQGPEFLIYFQGTGAADDSGLPNDRFFAVRPEGSVSTLKIQRTERGDSAVYLCASSLTGPPGELFFGEGSRLTVL.

The DNA for the CDR3 is TGTGCCAGCAGCTCTCCTCGTGACAGGTCGTCCTACGAGCAGTACTTC. Translated, it gives CASSSPRDRSSYEQYF. V usage is TRBV7-9 and J usage is TRBJ2-7, with a possible D match to TRBD1 (6 bases). CDR3 length: 16 amino acids. CDR1 and CDR2 from the germline V gene are SEHNR and FQNEAQ (reference sequence). Deletions cut 4 bases from V and 1 base from J, with 17 bases between.

The table lists this clonotype with many counts. The chain carries TRBV7-8 and TRBJ1-1; D ambiguous. The V end was cut by 2 bases, the J end by 4 bases, with 11 bases between. Germline assignment: CDR1 SGHVS and CDR2 FQNEAQ. The length of the CDR3 is 14 residues. The CDR3 DNA sequence: TGTGCCAGCAGCTTACCCCCCCGGAGCACTGAAGCTTTCTTT. It translates to CASSLPPRSTEAFF.

This clonotype was counted only a few times. The chain combines TRBV4-3 with TRBJ2-1; the match to TRBD2 covers 14 bases. CDR1 is LGHNA and CDR2 is YSLEER in the germline V gene. The ends lost 3 bases at V and 8 bases at J; junction bases unmatched: 6. CDR3 length: 16 residues. Written as DNA, the CDR3 is TGCGCCAGCAGCCACGGACTAGCGGGAGGTCGTGATGAGCAGTTCTTC. It yields the protein CASSHGLAGGRDEQFF.

The chain joins TRBV7-9 to TRBJ2-5, with 10 bases that match TRBD2. Germline V gene lookup returns CDR1 SEHNR and CDR2 FQNEAQ (reference sequence). V was clipped by 6 bases and J by 4 bases; unmatched bases: 2. The CDR3 loop spans 13 amino acids. In DNA, the CDR3 is TGTGCCAGCAGAGCTAGCGGGAGAGAGACCCAGTACTTC. It yields the protein CASRASGRETQYF.

The V gene is TRBV30, the J gene TRBJ1-1; D is unresolved. From germline, CDR1 is GTSNPN and CDR2 SVGIG (reference sequence). V gave up 0 bases and J gave up 6 bases, with 14 bases separating them. The CDR3 spans 14 residues. As DNA, the CDR3 is TGTGCCTGGAGTGTACAAGAGGTAGTCCCTGAAGCTTTCTTT. Translated: CAWSVQEVVPEAFF.

The gene calls are TRBV5-6 and TRBJ1-6, with 8 bases aligning to TRBD1. This CDR3 is 14 amino acids long. The V gene end was trimmed by 7 bases and the J gene end by 9 bases; junction bases not matched to a gene: 9. The germline gives CDR1 SGHDT, CDR2 YYEEEE. CDR3 nucleotide sequence: TGTGCCAGCCGTGACAGGGGTTTGAGTTCACCCCTCCACTTT. Translating gives CASRDRGLSSPLHF.

In its sample, this clonotype was seen a few times. V gene TRBV11-3 combines with J gene TRBJ1-3; TRBD1 aligns across 8 bases. The V segment lost 3 bases and the J segment 0 bases; nucleotides outside the gene matches: 1. Germline V CDR1 and CDR2: SGHNT, YENEEA. CDR3 length equals 15 residues. This chain's CDR3 is CASSFTGGSGNTIYF. CDR3 nucleotide sequence: TGTGCCAGCAGCTTTACAGGGGGCTCTGGAAACACCATATATTTT.

This clonotype was observed many times. The genes are TRBV7-2 and TRBJ1-1, with D unresolved. The CDR3 runs 14 residues. Germline values: CDR1 SGHTA, CDR2 FQGNSA. V shed 5 bases and J shed 1 base, with 11 bases lying between them. CDR3 nucleotides: TGTGCCAGCAGCCCCGACCTGGGGAACACTGAAGCTTTCTTT. Translation gives CASSPDLGNTEAFF.

This clonotype was counted at least ten times. The genes are TRBV6-1 and TRBJ2-3; 7 bases are shared with TRBD2. V lost 1 base, J lost 7 bases, and 5 bases stayed unmatched. There are 14 residues in the CDR3. Germline CDR1 MNHNS, CDR2 SASEGT. The CDR3 spells CASSEVGGENTQYF. CDR3 DNA sequence: TGTGCCAGCAGTGAAGTGGGAGGGGAGAATACGCAGTATTTT.

The chain has TRBV5-6 and TRBJ2-5; no definite D call. The CDR3 spans 11 residues. Trimming removed 5 bases at V and 5 bases at J, with 7 bases between. Germline V lookup: CDR1 SGHDT, CDR2 YYEEEE. DNA of the CDR3: TGTGCCAGCAGTTTTCGTGAGACCCAGTACTTC. It yields the protein CASSFRETQYF.

This clonotype was found a few times. In DNA, the CDR3 is TGTGCCAGCAGCGCAAACGGAGGGGGTACCTACGAGCAGTACTTC. This translates into CASSANGGGTYEQYF. The rearrangement uses TRBV6-1 and TRBJ2-7; D may match TRBD1 or TRBD2 (6 bases each). Germline V gives CDR1 MNHNS, CDR2 SASEGT. V lost 6 bases and J 2 bases, leaving 17 bases between the germline ends. The CDR3 totals 15 residues.

This clonotype has just a few counts. The chain has TRBV9 and TRBJ2-1; D is uncertain. Trimming removed 2 bases from V and 5 bases from J, with 5 bases in between. Germline V gene lookup returns CDR1 SGDLS and CDR2 YYNGEE. This CDR3 spans 12 amino acids. This CDR3 reads CASSVGNNEQFF. The CDR3 nucleotides are TGTGCCAGCAGCGTGGGCAACAATGAGCAGTTCTTC.

This clonotype was seen at least ten times. This chain joins TRBV7-7 and TRBJ2-1; 8 bases align to TRBD2. The CDR3 is 15 amino acids. The V segment lost 5 bases and the J segment 2 bases; nucleotides outside the gene matches: 5. Germline CDR1 and CDR2: SSHAT and FNYEAQ (reference sequence). The CDR3 bases are TGTGCCAGCAGCATGAAGCGGGGGACCTACAATGAGCAGTTCTTC. It translates to CASSMKRGTYNEQFF.

This clonotype appeared a few times. The CDR3 nucleotides read TGTGCCAGCAGCTCAGCGCCACAGGTGCACGCGAACACCGGGGAGCTGTTTTTT. Translation: CASSSAPQVHANTGELFF. The chain links TRBV7-9 to TRBJ2-2; tentatively, D is TRBD1 (5 bases). Trimming stripped 4 bases from V and 0 bases from J, with 18 bases between. The germline V gene encodes CDR1 SEHNR and CDR2 FQNEAQ (reference sequence). The CDR3 is 18 residues long. The complete variable domain, with remaining parts taken from reference TRBV7-9 and TRBJ2-2, reads DTGVSQNPRHKITKRGQNVTFRCDPISEHNRLYWYRQTLGQGPEFLTYFQNEAQLEKSRLLSDRFSAERPKGSFSTLEIQRTEQGDSAMYLCASSSAPQVHANTGELFFGEGSRLTVL.

This clonotype was counted between two and nine times. The chain combines TRBV12-3 or TRBV12-4 with TRBJ2-1; D is perhaps TRBD1 (6 bases). The CDR3 is 15 residues long. Deletions cut 2 bases from V and 1 base from J, with 9 bases between. CDR3 DNA: TGTGCCAGCAGTTTAAAGAGGGGGTCCTACAATGAGCAGTTCTTC. It encodes CASSLKRGSYNEQFF.

The genes are TRBV7-9 and TRBJ2-7; D not resolved. The V gene lost 3 bases and the J gene lost 3 bases, with 6 bases spanning the gap. CDR1 is SEHNR, CDR2 FQNEAQ, per germline (reference sequence). The CDR3 is 12 amino acids. This CDR3 is CASSLRSYEQYF. CDR3 coding DNA: TGTGCCAGCAGCTTGAGAAGCTACGAGCAGTACTTC.

This clonotype was recorded only once. This chain connects TRBV6-2 or TRBV6-3 to TRBJ2-1; D might be TRBD2 (5 bases). V lost 6 bases and J lost 9, with 9 bases in between. This CDR3 comprises 11 residues. From germline, CDR1 is MNHEY and CDR2 SVGEGT. CDR3 sequence reads: CASREGGEQFF. CDR3 nucleotides: TGTGCCAGCAGAGAGGGTGGTGAGCAGTTCTTC.

The V and J genes are TRBV6-5 and TRBJ2-3; D is ambiguous. CDR1 and CDR2 (germline): MNHEY, SVGAGI. V lost 7 bases and J 4 bases, leaving 18 bases between the germline ends. This CDR3 contains 15 residues. The CDR3 reads CASKPHYTGADTQYF. CDR3 in DNA: TGTGCCAGCAAGCCCCACTACACGGGCGCAGATACGCAGTATTTT.

This clonotype was recorded many times. CDR3 residues: CASSPGGPGSNQPQHF. As DNA, the CDR3 is TGTGCCAGCAGCCCCGGCGGGCCTGGAAGCAATCAGCCCCAGCATTTT. The V gene is TRBV7-6, the J gene TRBJ1-5; D not certain. The V end lost 5 bases, the J end lost 1 base, and 15 bases lay between the germline ends. CDR3 size: 16 residues. The germline CDR1 and CDR2 sequences are SGHVS and FNYEAQ.

This clonotype was recorded a few times. The chain combines TRBV4-3 with TRBJ1-1; the D gene is possibly TRBD1 (6 bases). The CDR3 extends over 15 amino acids. V lost 0 bases and J 6 bases, leaving 14 bases between the germline ends. Germline CDR1 reads LGHNA; CDR2 reads YSLEER. The CDR3 loop is CASSQDPGATSEAFF. The CDR3 DNA sequence: TGCGCCAGCAGCCAAGATCCGGGGGCCACCTCTGAAGCTTTCTTT.